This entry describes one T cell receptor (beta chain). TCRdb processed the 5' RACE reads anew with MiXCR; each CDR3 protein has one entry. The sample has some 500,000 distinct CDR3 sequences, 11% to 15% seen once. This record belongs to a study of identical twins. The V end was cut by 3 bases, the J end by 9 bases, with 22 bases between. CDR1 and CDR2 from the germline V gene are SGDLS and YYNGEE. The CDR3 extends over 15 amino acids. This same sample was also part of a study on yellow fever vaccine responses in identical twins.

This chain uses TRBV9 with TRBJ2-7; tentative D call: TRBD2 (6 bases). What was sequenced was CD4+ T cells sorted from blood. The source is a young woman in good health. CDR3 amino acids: CASSATSRTITRQYF. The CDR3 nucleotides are TGTGCCAGCAGCGCTACTAGCCGAACGATTACGAGGCAGTACTTC. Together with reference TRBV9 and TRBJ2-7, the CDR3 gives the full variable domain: DSGVTQTPKHLITATGQRVTLRCSPRSGDLSVYWYQQSLDQGLQFLIQYYNGEERAKGNILERFSAQQFPDLHSELNLSSLELGDSALYFCASSATSRTITRQYFGPGTRLTVT.